This T cell receptor beta chain is drawn from a study of tumor and adjacent non-tumor tissue in lung cancer. Looking at the study overall: Patients comprised 12 adenocarcinoma, a couple of squamous cell carcinoma and 1 small cell lung cancer. Aged about 31 to 80 years, patients included 10 men and roughly 5 women with stage I to III disease.

Study-level findings and limits: Tumor tissue had significantly higher TCR diversity than normal lung.

In its sample, this clonotype was seen a few times. The antigen is unknown. A modified ARM-PCR protocol with three rounds of nested PCR amplified TCRbeta. TCRdb re-called the multiplex PCR reads through MiXCR, storing one row per CDR3 protein. This sample has about 100,000 distinct CDR3 sequences, with approximately 65% found just once. This sample's RNA came from whole unsorted tissue. The normal lung tissue was taken more than 3 cm from the tumor edge. Between August and November 2014, newly diagnosed, chemotherapy-naive lung cancer patients underwent thoracic surgery in China. Sequenced: distant non-tumor lung tissue. The TCR comes from a young man with non-small cell lung cancer.

CDR3 bases: TGTGCCAGCAGCCTAACTAGAAGCACAGATACGCAGTATTTT. This codes for CASSLTRSTDTQYF. The chain has TRBV7-9 and TRBJ2-3; TRBD2 might be the D (5 bases). The germline V gene encodes CDR1 SEHNR and CDR2 FQNEAQ (reference sequence). This CDR3 contains 14 residues. V was pared by 5 bases and J by 0 bases, with 9 bases between. Looking up the rest from reference TRBV7-9 and TRBJ2-3 gives the full variable domain: DTGVSQNPRHKITKRGQNVTFRCDPISEHNRLYWYRQTLGQGPEFLTYFQNEAQLEKSRLLSDRFSAERPKGSFSTLEIQRTEQGDSAMYLCASSLTRSTDTQYFGPGTRLTVL.